The rows below give T cell receptor beta chains drawn from one sample of a study of CD8+CD57+ T cells in acquired aplastic anemia. TCRdb processed the reads anew with MiXCR; each CDR3 protein has one entry. The top ten hold about 48% of the sample, which has 150,000 to 200,000 distinct CDR3 sequences, 55% to 80% seen once. The sequenced material came from sorted CD4+, CD8+, or CD8+CD57+ T cells (not recorded which) from PBMCs. The receptors stem from a human donor in good health. The CDR3 runs from the conserved cysteine through the conserved F or W. The D gene is left open where the match is weak. Size values are once, few and many counts, or a class for expanded clones, and some rows have none.

>TRBV27|TRBJ1-5|-|-
CASSTSNQPQHF
TGTGCCAGCAGTACTAGCAATCAGCCCCAGCATTTT
>TRBV10-2|TRBJ1-5|-|-
CASSESNYGRDQPQHF
TGCGCCAGCAGTGAGTCGAACTATGGGAGGGATCAGCCCCAGCATTTT
>TRBV2|TRBJ1-4|-|-
CASNRGPDNEKLFF
TGTGCCAGCAACCGGGGGCCTGATAATGAAAAACTGTTTTTT
>TRBV7-2|TRBJ2-5|-|TRBD1
CASSLVRTGQETQYF
TGTGCCAGCAGCTTAGTACGGACAGGCCAAGAGACCCAGTACTTC
>TRBV15|TRBJ2-7|-|-
CATSRDRRRSYEQYF
TGTGCCACCAGCAGAGATAGGCGTCGCTCCTACGAGCAGTACTTC
>TRBV20-1|TRBJ2-7|-|TRBD2
CSASRRLAHEQYF
TGCAGTGCTAGCAGAAGACTAGCCCACGAGCAGTACTTC
>TRBV20-1|TRBJ2-5|-|-
CSALIQGQPETQYF
TGCAGTGCGTTAATACAAGGGCAGCCGGAGACCCAGTACTTC
>TRBV2|TRBJ1-2|-|-
CASSGVSTYGYTF
TGTGCCAGCAGTGGGGTCAGCACCTATGGCTACACCTTC
>TRBV7-9|TRBJ1-6|many|-
CASSVYNSPLHF
TGTGCCAGCAGCGTATATAATTCACCCCTCCACTTT
>TRBV7-2|TRBJ2-7|few|TRBD2
CASSLAGTSGGYEQYF
TGTGCCAGCAGCTTAGCCGGGACTAGCGGGGGCTACGAGCAGTACTTC
>TRBV6-2/TRBV6-3|TRBJ2-2|-|TRBD2
CASSALARGTGELFF
TGTGCCAGCAGTGCACTAGCGCGGGGCACCGGGGAGCTGTTTTTT
>TRBV5-1|TRBJ1-6|many|TRBD1
CASSLGDRDNSPLHF
TGCGCCAGCAGCCTGGGGGACAGGGACAATTCACCCCTCCACTTT
>TRBV29-1|TRBJ2-2|once|-
CSVRALRDTGELFF
TGCAGCGTCAGGGCCCTAAGAGACACCGGGGAGCTGTTTTTT
>TRBV7-2|TRBJ2-5|few|TRBD2
CASSSTSLRETQYF
TGTGCCAGCAGCTCGACTAGCCTTAGGGAGACCCAGTACTTC
>TRBV7-9|TRBJ2-7|-|-
CASSLAPLSFLSYEQYF
TGTGCCAGCAGCTTAGCGCCTTTAAGTTTCCTCTCCTACGAGCAGTACTTC
>TRBV5-6|TRBJ1-2|many|-
CASSLADRYYGYTF
TGTGCCAGCAGCTTGGCCGACAGATACTATGGCTACACCTTC
>TRBV7-9|TRBJ1-3|-|-
CASSWDSGNTIYF
TGTGCCAGCAGCTGGGACTCTGGAAACACCATATATTTT